A selection of T cell receptor beta chains follows, all from one sample in a study of T cell repertoires in ileal Crohn's disease. Clones were sequenced by immunoSEQ multiplex PCR, and TCRdb holds only the in-frame ones, with some missing. The sample yields roughly 3,500 clones, about 79% seen once. The specimen was ileal tissue. All receptors derive from an adult with Crohn's disease. Each CDR3 is given with its conserved first and last residue. A D gene is named only where the DNA matches it firmly. Clone size is shown for a subset of rows, as once, few, many or a class of expanded clone.

V,size,J,D,CDR3,DNA
TRBV27,-,TRBJ2-1,-,CASSLQRGGNEQFF,TGTGCCAGCAGTTTACAAAGGGGGGGGAATGAGCAGTTCTTC
TRBV2,-,TRBJ2-1,TRBD1,CASSMAPGQNNEQFF,TGTGCCAGCAGTATGGCCCCGGGACAGAACAATGAGCAGTTCTTC
TRBV11-3,-,TRBJ1-2,-,CASSFGQEGYGYTF,TGTGCCAGCAGCTTTGGGCAGGAGGGCTATGGCTACACCTTC
TRBV30,-,TRBJ1-5,-,CAWSGAALNQPQHF,TGTGCCTGGAGTGGGGCAGCTCTCAATCAGCCCCAGCATTTT
TRBV2,-,TRBJ2-7,TRBD2,CASSESASGNYEQYF,TGTGCCAGCAGTGAATCGGCTAGCGGGAACTACGAGCAGTACTTC
TRBV6-5,-,TRBJ1-5,-,CASSYYDTYQPQHF,TGTGCCAGCAGTTACTATGACACCTATCAGCCCCAGCATTTT
TRBV19,-,TRBJ2-3,TRBD1,CASSMWTGIDTQYF,TGTGCCAGTAGTATGTGGACAGGGATTGATACGCAGTATTTT
TRBV4-2,once,TRBJ1-2,-,CASSRDQSKYYGYTF,TGTGCCAGCAGCAGAGATCAATCCAAATACTATGGCTACACCTTC
TRBV4-1,few,TRBJ2-5,TRBD2,CASSLAGGPRTQYF,TGCGCCAGCAGTCTAGCGGGAGGGCCTAGGACCCAGTACTTC
TRBV9,-,TRBJ2-3,TRBD2,CASSLRLAGSRDTQYF,TGTGCCAGCAGCTTACGACTAGCGGGATCGAGAGATACGCAGTATTTT
TRBV5-1,-,TRBJ2-1,-,CASSLGRDEQFF,TGCGCCAGCAGCTTGGGTCGCGATGAGCAGTTCTTC
TRBV6-1,few,TRBJ2-7,TRBD2,CASSEVGGSSYEQYF,TGTGCCAGCAGTGAAGTGGGAGGGAGTAGTTACGAGCAGTACTTC
TRBV2,-,TRBJ2-1,-,CASSEPPSHEQFF,TGTGCCAGCAGTGAACCCCCTTCCCATGAGCAGTTCTTC
TRBV4-1,-,TRBJ1-5,TRBD1,CASSARQGSMEPQHF,TGCGCCAGCAGCGCCCGACAGGGGTCGATGGAGCCCCAGCATTTT
TRBV5-1,-,TRBJ1-3,-,CASSLTRRGAGNTIYF,TGCGCCAGCAGCCTCACCCGCCGGGGAGCTGGAAACACCATATATTTT
TRBV27,-,TRBJ2-7,TRBD1,CASSFQGAAYEQYF,TGTGCCAGCAGTTTCCAGGGGGCAGCCTACGAGCAGTACTTC
TRBV7-9,-,TRBJ2-5,-,CASSFSPREAAETQYF,TGTGCCAGCAGCTTTTCCCCCAGGGAAGCAGCGGAGACCCAGTACTTC
TRBV27,-,TRBJ1-1,TRBD1,CASRYRGPTEAFF,TGTGCCAGCAGGTACAGGGGACCCACTGAAGCTTTCTTT
TRBV5-1,few,TRBJ2-1,-,CASSQGGGAFNEQFF,TGCGCCAGCAGCCAAGGAGGAGGGGCGTTCAATGAGCAGTTCTTC
TRBV7-9,-,TRBJ2-1,TRBD2,CASSLAGRAYNEQFF,TGTGCCAGCAGCTTAGCCGGGAGGGCCTACAATGAGCAGTTCTTC
TRBV10-3,once,TRBJ1-1,-,CAISSHRAVGTEAFF,TGTGCCATCAGCTCACACAGGGCGGTGGGCACTGAAGCTTTCTTT
TRBV11-3,-,TRBJ2-1,-,CASSQDSYYEQFF,TGTGCCAGCAGCCAGGACTCTTACTATGAGCAGTTCTTC
TRBV10-2,few,TRBJ1-1,-,CASSSSGTEAFF,TGCGCCAGCAGTAGCAGCGGAACTGAAGCTTTCTTT
TRBV30,-,TRBJ2-7,-,CAWGDSGPYEQYF,TGTGCCTGGGGAGACAGTGGGCCGTACGAGCAGTACTTC
TRBV4-1,few,TRBJ2-5,-,CASSQEARGETQYF,TGCGCCAGCAGCCAAGAGGCCAGAGGGGAGACCCAGTACTTC
TRBV6-6,-,TRBJ2-2,TRBD1,CASFQQGYTGELFF,TGTGCCAGCTTCCAACAGGGGTACACCGGGGAGCTGTTTTTT
TRBV4-1,-,TRBJ1-3,-,CASSQPQGSASGNTIYF,TGCGCCAGCAGCCAACCGCAGGGGTCAGCCTCTGGAAACACCATATATTTT
TRBV7-9,-,TRBJ2-1,TRBD1,CASSHLGAGGANEQFF,TGTGCCAGCAGCCATCTCGGGGCAGGGGGCGCGAATGAGCAGTTCTTC
TRBV6-1,-,TRBJ2-5,TRBD2,CASSESGLVLGLQETQYF,TGTGCCAGCAGTGAGTCGGGACTAGTCTTGGGCCTACAAGAGACCCAGTACTTC